Listed below are T cell receptor beta chains from one sample, sequenced in a study of tumor-infiltrating lymphocytes in oesophageal squamous cell carcinoma. TCRdb re-called the PCR reads with MiXCR, one entry per CDR3 protein. The repertoire holds 8,500 to 14,000 distinct CDR3 sequences, with roughly 60% as singletons. The specimen sequenced was esophageal tumor tissue. All receptors derive from a male donor with esophageal squamous cell carcinoma. Both conserved end residues are part of each CDR3. The D gene is left open where the match is weak. The listing skips clone size in some rows; elsewhere it reads once, few, many or a size class.

abundance	j_gene	d_gene	v_gene	CDR3aa	CDR3nt
many	TRBJ2-5	TRBD1	TRBV5-1	CASSPRTGQETQYF	TGCGCCAGCAGCCCCCGGACAGGACAAGAGACCCAGTACTTC
-	TRBJ1-2	-	TRBV28	CASSLNGGVGYTF	TGTGCCAGCAGTTTAAACGGGGGCGTTGGCTACACCTTC
-	TRBJ2-1	TRBD2	TRBV7-2	CASSSTSRLAGVRLWDNEQFF	TGTGCCAGCAGCTCAACAAGTCGACTAGCGGGAGTACGGTTGTGGGACAATGAGCAGTTCTTC
-	TRBJ2-7	-	TRBV7-6	CASSLTRYNEQYF	TGTGCCAGCAGCTTAACCAGATACAATGAGCAGTACTTC
many	TRBJ2-1	TRBD2	TRBV7-9	CASSLGWLAGGHRHEQFF	TGTGCCAGCAGCTTAGGGTGGCTAGCGGGAGGGCACAGGCATGAGCAGTTCTTC
-	TRBJ2-3	-	TRBV7-3	CASSGASGTDTQYF	TGTGCCAGCTCGGGGGCTAGCGGCACAGATACGCAGTATTTT
-	TRBJ2-5	TRBD1	TRBV7-3	CASSRGQLETQYF	TGTGCCAGCAGCCGGGGACAGTTGGAGACCCAGTACTTC
-	TRBJ2-5	-	TRBV5-4	CASSLDVETQYF	TGTGCCAGCAGCTTGGATGTGGAGACCCAGTACTTC
-	TRBJ2-4	-	TRBV6-6	CASSYSAGTGNIQYF	TGTGCCAGCAGTTACTCAGCCGGGACTGGCAACATTCAGTACTTC
medium-sized	TRBJ2-7	-	TRBV7-6	CASSLLLGNSYEQYF	TGTGCCAGCAGCTTACTGCTCGGCAACTCCTACGAGCAGTACTTC
medium-sized	TRBJ2-2	TRBD1	TRBV6-1	CASSYRGFTGELFF	TGTGCCAGCAGCTACAGGGGCTTCACCGGGGAGCTGTTTTTT
-	TRBJ2-5	-	TRBV7-2	CASSLGAGNKETQYF	TGTGCCAGCAGTCTCGGGGCAGGCAATAAAGAGACCCAGTACTTC
-	TRBJ1-1	-	TRBV27	CASRWTALNTEAFF	TGTGCCAGCAGGTGGACAGCCTTGAACACTGAAGCTTTCTTT
-	TRBJ2-5	TRBD2	TRBV12-3/TRBV12-4	CASSPGGAQETQYF	TGTGCCAGCAGTCCCGGGGGGGCCCAAGAGACCCAGTACTTC
medium-sized	TRBJ2-1	-	TRBV6-1	CASSPTGAYNEQFF	TGTGCCAGCAGCCCCACGGGGGCCTACAATGAGCAGTTCTTC
-	TRBJ2-5	-	TRBV10-3	CAINPPGIHNEQFF	TGTGCCATCAACCCGCCAGGGATTCACAATGAGCAGTTCTTT
many	TRBJ2-2	TRBD1	TRBV19	CASSRDRAAGELFF	TGTGCCAGTAGTAGGGACAGGGCTGCCGGGGAGCTGTTTTTT
-	TRBJ2-4	-	TRBV7-2	CASSRRDLPIQYF	TGTGCCAGCAGCCGCCGGGACTTACCCATTCAGTACTTC
-	TRBJ2-7	-	TRBV30	CAWGAGSYYEQYF	TGTGCCTGGGGTGCCGGGAGCTACTACGAGCAGTACTTC
once	TRBJ2-5	-	TRBV7-8	CASSLLETKTQYF	TGTGCCAGCAGCTTATTGGAGACTAAGACCCAGTACTTC
few	TRBJ1-2	TRBD1	TRBV6-4	CATPGTAPGYTF	TGTGCCACCCCCGGGACAGCCCCCGGCTACACCTTC
-	TRBJ2-1	-	TRBV7-3	CASTGTAGTYNEQFF	TGTGCCAGCACCGGAACTGCCGGGACCTACAATGAGCAGTTCTTC
-	TRBJ2-4	TRBD1	TRBV15	CATSSDRDDIQYF	TGTGCCACCAGCAGTGACAGGGATGACATTCAGTACTTC
once	TRBJ2-1	-	TRBV6-8	CASSYRTGGSYNEQFF	TGTGCCAGCAGTTACAGGACCGGGGGCTCCTACAATGAGCAGTTCTTC
-	TRBJ2-3	-	TRBV6-2/TRBV6-3	CASSDYWTITDTQYF	TGTGCCAGCAGTGATTATTGGACAATCACAGATACGCAGTATTTT
many	TRBJ2-1	-	TRBV2	CASRYAGTLSYNEQFF	TGTGCCAGCCGCTACGCGGGGACACTGTCCTACAATGAGCAGTTCTTC
-	TRBJ2-6	-	TRBV7-2	CASSPQGSGANVLTF	TGTGCCAGCAGCCCACAGGGCTCTGGGGCCAACGTCCTGACTTTC
few	TRBJ2-1	TRBD2	TRBV12-3/TRBV12-4	CASSPLLSSGRARTYNEQFF	TGTGCCAGCAGTCCCCTCCTCTCAAGCGGGAGGGCCAGAACCTACAATGAGCAGTTCTTC
-	TRBJ2-5	-	TRBV7-6	CASGRRETQYF	TGTGCCAGCGGGCGGCGGGAGACCCAGTACTTC
-	TRBJ2-1	-	TRBV7-8	CASSYLEGWVGEQFF	TGTGCCAGCAGCTATTTGGAGGGATGGGTCGGGGAGCAGTTCTTC
once	TRBJ2-1	-	TRBV24-1	CATSEGSEQFF	TGTGCCACCAGTGAGGGTAGCGAGCAGTTCTTC
-	TRBJ1-5	TRBD1	TRBV12-5	CASGDRGHQPQHF	TGTGCTAGTGGTGACAGGGGGCATCAGCCCCAGCATTTT
few	TRBJ2-5	-	TRBV7-6	CASSSRGSPPETQYF	TGTGCTAGCAGCTCCCGCGGTAGCCCACCCGAGACCCAGTACTTC
-	TRBJ2-1	-	TRBV7-2	CASSPLQGSYNEQFF	TGTGCCAGCAGCCCACTACAGGGTTCCTACAATGAGCAGTTCTTC
few	TRBJ2-5	-	TRBV10-3	CAISGTGQETQYF	TGTGCCATCAGTGGAACAGGACAAGAGACCCAGTACTTC
few	TRBJ2-1	TRBD2	TRBV20-1	CSARGTSGLNEQFF	TGCAGTGCTAGAGGGACTAGCGGTCTCAATGAGCAGTTCTTC
many	TRBJ1-1	TRBD1	TRBV19	CASRGQGTGKAFF	TGTGCCAGTAGGGGACAGGGTACTGGTAAAGCTTTCTTT
few	TRBJ2-1	-	TRBV7-3	CASSVDREREQFF	TGTGCCAGCAGCGTCGACAGAGAACGTGAGCAGTTCTTC
many	TRBJ1-4	TRBD1	TRBV5-1	CASSLGATGDGEKLFF	TGCGCCAGCAGCTTGGGAGCGACAGGGGACGGGGAAAAACTGTTTTTT
-	TRBJ2-5	-	TRBV7-6	CASSFGAIQETQYF	TGTGCCAGCAGCTTCGGGGCCATACAAGAGACCCAGTACTTC
few	TRBJ1-2	TRBD1	TRBV6-1	CASSEGGTVYNGYTF	TGTGCCAGCAGTGAAGGGGGGACAGTGTATAATGGCTACACCTTC
few	TRBJ2-6	-	TRBV7-2	CASSLERPGLLSSGANVLTF	TGTGCCAGCAGCTTAGAACGACCGGGACTGTTATCCTCTGGGGCCAACGTCCTGACTTTC
-	TRBJ1-1	-	TRBV6-5	CASSYPLVSGMNTEAFF	TGTGCCAGCAGTTACCCACTCGTAAGTGGGATGAACACTGAAGCTTTCTTT